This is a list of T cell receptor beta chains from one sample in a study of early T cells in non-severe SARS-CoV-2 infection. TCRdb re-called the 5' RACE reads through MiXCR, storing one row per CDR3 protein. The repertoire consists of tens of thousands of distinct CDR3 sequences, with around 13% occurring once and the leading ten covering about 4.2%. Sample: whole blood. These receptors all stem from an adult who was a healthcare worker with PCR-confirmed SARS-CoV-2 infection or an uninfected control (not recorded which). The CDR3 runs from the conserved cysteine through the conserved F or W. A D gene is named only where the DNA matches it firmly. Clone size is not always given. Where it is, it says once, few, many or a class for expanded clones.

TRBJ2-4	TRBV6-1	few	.	TGTGCCAGCAGTGAAGAGGTGTTCTACATTCAGTACTTC	CASSEEVFYIQYF
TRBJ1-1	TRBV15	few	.	TGTGCCACCAGCAGCCTAACTGAAGCTTTCTTT	CATSSLTEAFF
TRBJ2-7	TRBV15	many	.	TGTGCCACCAGTTGGGACACGGGTTACGAGCAGTACTTC	CATSWDTGYEQYF
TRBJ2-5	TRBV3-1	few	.	TGTGCCAGCAGCCAAGCAGAGACCCAGTACTTC	CASSQAETQYF
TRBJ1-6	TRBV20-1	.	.	TGCAGTGCTAGAAGGGGTCCCTATAATTCACCCCTCCACTTT	CSARRGPYNSPLHF
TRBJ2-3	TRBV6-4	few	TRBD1	TGTGCCAGCAGAGACAGGGTTCTCACAGATACGCAGTATTTT	CASRDRVLTDTQYF
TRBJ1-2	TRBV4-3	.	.	TGCGCCAGCAGCCAAGCGCCAGGTTATGGCTACACCTTC	CASSQAPGYGYTF
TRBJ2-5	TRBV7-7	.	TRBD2	TGTGCTAGCAGCTTGGCGGGTAGCGGGGGTCAAGAGACCAAGTACTTC	CASSLAGSGGQETKYF
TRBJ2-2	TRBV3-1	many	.	TGTGCCAGCAGCCCCCTGGCAGGGTCCGGGGAGCTGTTTTTT	CASSPLAGSGELFF
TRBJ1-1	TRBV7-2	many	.	TGTGCCAGCAGCTTTTCGGCAGACACTGAAGCTTTCTTT	CASSFSADTEAFF
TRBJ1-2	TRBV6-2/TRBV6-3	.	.	TGTGCCAGCAGAAGCTCCGTCCCGAGACTGGGGCTTCATGGCTACACCTTC	CASRSSVPRLGLHGYTF
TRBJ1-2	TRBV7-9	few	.	TGTGCCAGCAGCTTACCGGGCAGGGCTCTCTATGGCTACACCTTC	CASSLPGRALYGYTF
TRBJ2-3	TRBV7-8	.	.	TGTGCCAGCAGCTTAGTTGCAGATACGCAGTATTTT	CASSLVADTQYF
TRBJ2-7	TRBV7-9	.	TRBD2	TGTGCCAGCAGCTCAAGACGGGGACTATCCTACGAGCAGTACTTC	CASSSRRGLSYEQYF
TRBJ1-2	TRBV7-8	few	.	TGTGCCAGCAGCTTAGCGGAAGACCACTATGGCTACACCTTC	CASSLAEDHYGYTF
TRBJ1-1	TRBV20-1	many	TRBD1	TGCAGTGCTAGAGGCCCCGGACAGGGGATGTCTGAAGCTTTCTTT	CSARGPGQGMSEAFF
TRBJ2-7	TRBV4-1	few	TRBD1	TGCGCCAGCAGCTACGGGACAGGGGAGTCCTACGAGCAGTACTTC	CASSYGTGESYEQYF
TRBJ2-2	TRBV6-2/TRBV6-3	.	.	TGTGCCAGCAGTTCTACAGGGTTTCGGAACACCGGGGAGCTGTTTTTT	CASSSTGFRNTGELFF
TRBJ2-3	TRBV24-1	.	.	TGTGCCACCAGTGACCCGGGCGGCGGGCCCCGCACAGATACGCAGTATTTT	CATSDPGGGPRTDTQYF
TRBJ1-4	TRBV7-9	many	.	TGTGCCAGCAGCTTAGAAGATGTAGAAAAACTGTTTTTT	CASSLEDVEKLFF
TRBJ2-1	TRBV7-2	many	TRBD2	TGTGCCAGCAGCTTACAAGGACTAGCGGCCAGTTACAATGAGCAGTTCTTC	CASSLQGLAASYNEQFF
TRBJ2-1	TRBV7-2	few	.	TGTGCCAGCAGCTTAGTGGCTAACAATGAGCAGTTCTTC	CASSLVANNEQFF
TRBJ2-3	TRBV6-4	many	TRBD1	TGTGCCAGCAGTGACCGACAGGGGGATGGAGATACGCAGTATTTT	CASSDRQGDGDTQYF
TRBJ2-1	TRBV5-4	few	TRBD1	TGTGCCAGCAGCCCCCAGGGGGCCGGGACCTACAATGAGCAGTTCTTC	CASSPQGAGTYNEQFF
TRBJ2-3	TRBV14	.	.	TGTGCCAGCAGCAAAGTTAGCGGAATCACAGATACGCAGTATTTT	CASSKVSGITDTQYF
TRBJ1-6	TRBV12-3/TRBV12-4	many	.	TGTGCCAGCAGTTTAAGTGCGGGGAATACACCCCTCCACTTT	CASSLSAGNTPLHF
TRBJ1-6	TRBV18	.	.	TGTGCCAGCTCACAGGGGTTTTCCTATAATTCACCCCTCCACTTT	CASSQGFSYNSPLHF
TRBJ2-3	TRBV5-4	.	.	TGTGCCAGCAGCTCGACGATGGGGGATGCAGATACGCAGTATTTT	CASSSTMGDADTQYF
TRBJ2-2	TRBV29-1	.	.	TGCAGCGTTGGGGGATACCCCGGGGAGCTGTTTTTT	CSVGGYPGELFF
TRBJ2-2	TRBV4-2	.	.	TGTGCCAGCAGCCAAGACCGCGGGGACGCCGGGGAGCTGTTTTTT	CASSQDRGDAGELFF
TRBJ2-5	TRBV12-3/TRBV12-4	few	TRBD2	TGTGCCAGCAGTTTAGATGCGGGGGGCTTAGAGACCCAGTACTTC	CASSLDAGGLETQYF
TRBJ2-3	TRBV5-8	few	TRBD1	TGTGCCAGCAGCTTCCGGGACAGGTACTACGGTACGCAGTATTTT	CASSFRDRYYGTQYF
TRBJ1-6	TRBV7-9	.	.	TGTGCCAGCAGCTTCGACCGGACCGATAATAATTCACCCCTCCACTTT	CASSFDRTDNNSPLHF